The clone carrying this T cell receptor (beta chain) has just a few counts. What it binds is not known. This sample stems from a study of T cell repertoires in cytomegalovirus infection. The wider study: A matching HLA type, together with CMV infection, was signaled by public TCR beta signatures.

The CDR3 sequence is 14 residues long. Germline V gene lookup returns CDR1 SGHVS and CDR2 FNYEAQ. Deletions cut 4 bases from V and 4 bases from J, with 11 bases between. TCRdb re-called the reads through MiXCR, storing one row per CDR3 protein. The sample has 100,000 to 150,000 distinct CDR3 sequences; about 24% are singletons. The study, taken as a whole, reports: Identification of carriers of CMV plus the relevant HLA was achieved through cumulative public TCR beta family frequency. The study found HLA-C-restricted CMV-specific TCR beta clonotypes dominating the ex vivo response.

This clonotype was obtained from a human donor in good health (CMV status not recorded). Some clones in this sample may be carry-over from other donors' samples. The sequenced sample consisted of PBMCs, sequenced either directly or after in vitro stimulation (not recorded which). V and J are TRBV7-6 and TRBJ2-1, with no clear D. The CDR3 DNA is TGTGCCAGCAGCTCACGAACTCGTTACAATGAGCAGTTCTTC. Protein sequence: CASSSRTRYNEQFF.